What follows are 9 T cell receptor beta chains derived from one specimen sequenced in a study of blood T cell repertoires in COVID-19. The assay was immunoSEQ multiplex PCR, and TCRdb's table has in-frame clones only and misses some. Counted here are a few hundred thousand clones, almost 90% occurring once; the ten biggest clones make up approximately 4%. The material sequenced was PBMCs or T cells enriched from blood (not recorded which). Every receptor here comes from a woman aged 18-30 years with acute COVID-19.

This clone was found once. The V call is TRBV3-1 (or the pseudogene TRBV3-2), the J call TRBJ2-3, with TRBD2 identical over 10 bases. The CDR3 is made up of 15 amino acids. Germline V CDR1 and CDR2: LGHDT, YNNKEL (reference sequence). J was trimmed by 3 bases and V by 3 bases; bases with no gene match: 3. CDR3 loop: CASSQASGRTDTQYF. The CDR3 DNA is TGTGCCAGCAGCCAGGCTAGCGGGAGAACAGATACGCAGTATTTT.

This sequence joins TRBV27 and TRBJ2-5; TRBD2 is a possible D gene (5 bases). With 5 bases removed from V and 2 bases from J, the gap between germline ends came to 12 bases. The CDR3 totals 14 residues. Germline V gene sequence: CDR1 MNHEY, CDR2 SMNVEV (reference sequence). The CDR3 loop is CASSPWTDQETQYF. The CDR3, as DNA: TGTGCCAGCAGTCCTTGGACTGATCAAGAGACCCAGTACTTC.

The V call is TRBV13, the J call TRBJ2-7, with TRBD2 matching over 9 bases. Looked up from germline, CDR1 is PRHDT and CDR2 is FYEKMQ (reference sequence). Unmatched junction bases numbered 7, after V lost 5 bases and J lost 2 bases. CDR3 length equals 15 residues. CDR3: CASSGGTSWTYEQYF. In nucleotides, the CDR3 is TGTGCCAGCAGCGGCGGGACTAGCTGGACCTACGAGCAGTACTTC.

The chain recombines TRBV7-9 with TRBJ1-2; 8 bases match TRBD1. The CDR3 loop spans 14 amino acids. Looked up from germline, CDR1 is SEHNR and CDR2 is FQNEAQ (reference sequence). Germline trimming cut 1 base from V and 3 bases from J; bases unmatched to any gene: 1. This chain's CDR3 is CASSLGQGHYGYTF. Here the CDR3 DNA reads TGTGCCAGCAGCTTAGGACAGGGGCACTATGGCTACACCTTC.

The chain has TRBV13 and TRBJ2-5; maybe TRBD1 (5 bases). Germline V gives CDR1 PRHDT, CDR2 FYEKMQ (reference sequence). V lost 1 base and J lost 5, with 11 bases in between. This CDR3 has 14 amino acids. CDR3 DNA: TGTGCCAGCAGCTTAGCGTCAGGGCCGGAGACCCAGTACTTC. Its translation is CASSLASGPETQYF.

The rearrangement uses TRBV7-9 and TRBJ1-5; TRBD1 matches 9 bases. The germline gives CDR1 SEHNR, CDR2 FQNEAQ (reference sequence). This CDR3 has 15 amino acids. V lost 4 bases and J lost 4; bases outside the gene matches: 5. The CDR3 nucleotides are TGTGCCAGCAGCTCGGGACAGGGCCAGAATCAGCCCCAGCATTTT. It encodes CASSSGQGQNQPQHF.

In its sample, this clone was seen once. The rearrangement uses TRBV3-1 (or the pseudogene TRBV3-2) and TRBJ2-3, with 7 bases aligning to TRBD1. The CDR3 has 20 amino acids. The germline V gene encodes CDR1 LGHDT and CDR2 YNNKEL (reference sequence). Trimming took 4 bases from V and 0 from J; bases not matched to a gene: 19. CDR3 DNA sequence: TGTGCCAGCAGCCCCAGTTGGCGGGCAGGGGGACGAAGGAGCACAGATACGCAGTATTTT. This sequence encodes CASSPSWRAGGRRSTDTQYF.

Notes on this clone: In the same sample, other DNA sequences code for this CDR3. J is TRBJ2-7 and V is TRBV28; no clear D. The CDR3 contains 11 residues. The ends were cut back, 1 base at V and 4 bases at J, with 2 bases in the middle. Per germline, CDR1 MDHEN and CDR2 SYDVKM. DNA for the CDR3: TGTGCCAGCAGTTTATTATACGAGCAGTACTTC. This sequence encodes CASSLLYEQYF. Looking up the rest from reference TRBV28 and TRBJ2-7 gives the full variable domain: DVKVTQSSRYLVKRTGEKVFLECVQDMDHENMFWYRQDPGLGLRLIYFSYDVKMKEKGDIPEGYSVSREKKERFSLILESASTNQTSMYLCASSLLYEQYFGPGTRLTVT.

The rearrangement uses TRBV10-2 and TRBJ1-3; TRBD1 matches 7 bases. Looked up from germline, CDR1 is WSHSY and CDR2 is SAAADI. The CDR3 has 14 residues. Trimming removed 6 bases from V and 9 bases from J; junction bases left unmatched: 11. The CDR3 DNA reads as TGCGCCAGCAGACCCGGGACAGCGATCACCACCATATATTTT. It yields the protein CASRPGTAITTIYF.